The T cell receptor beta chain under discussion was sequenced for a study of blood T cell repertoires in COVID-19. Across the study: Some COVID-19 samples were acute and others convalescent; all came from the United States, Italy and Spain.

Trimming took 1 base from V and 6 from J, leaving 12 bases between them. Germline CDR1 is SEHNR and CDR2 is FQNEAQ (reference sequence). The CDR3 runs to 15 residues. Participants came from 20 to 25 US areas, aged roughly 18 to 95 years. Cohort 3 donors were reported recovered after two negative PCRs, clearance, or symptom resolution. Original processing notes: Estimation of nucleated cell counts was performed using reference gene primer amplification. The repertoire was sequenced with immunoSEQ multiplex PCR; TCRdb's copy has only in-frame clones and lacks some. V and J calls and clone size follow that table, whereas D and trimming were derived from the DNA. The sample records about 260,000 clones, roughly 82% being singletons. This clone occurred once.

The receptor was derived from a woman between 50 and 59 years old who had recovered from COVID-19. J is TRBJ2-2 and V is TRBV7-9; weak D call: TRBD2 (6 bases). Sequencing was performed on PBMCs or T cells enriched from blood (not recorded which). The CDR3 reads CASSLVGTGAGELFF. CDR3 nucleotide sequence: TGTGCCAGCAGCTTAGTAGGGACGGGGGCCGGGGAGCTGTTTTTT.